This T cell receptor (beta chain) originates from a study of T cells in Graves' hyperthyroidism and ophthalmopathy. Diagnosis relied on clinical symptoms, serum thyroxine and TRAb, thyroid ultrasound and orbital computed tomography. This CDR3 is built from 16 residues. Germline loops: CDR1 SGHRS, CDR2 YFSETQ. Trimming shortened V by 0 bases and J by 0 bases, and 9 bases separated the two germline ends. Researchers amplified the TCR beta CDR3 regions from RNA transcripts. HTBI primers were employed in a first-round RT-PCR of the TCR CDR3. TCRdb analysed the multiplex PCR reads with MiXCR anew, one entry per CDR3 protein. The sample records approximately 700,000 distinct CDR3 sequences, about 45% being singletons.

The clonotype was recovered from an adult man with Graves' disease, either hyperthyroidism or ophthalmopathy (not recorded which). The sequenced sample consisted of peripheral blood or thyroid tissue (not recorded which). The chain recombines TRBV5-1 with TRBJ2-2; possibly TRBD2 for D (6 bases). The CDR3 region has the DNA TGCGCCAGCAGCTTGGATGGGAGGACGAACACCGGGGAGCTGTTTTTT. Its protein product is CASSLDGRTNTGELFF.